The source of this TCR beta chain is a study of T-cell memory formation after mild COVID-19. The wider study: Clusters of TCRs were largely donor specific.

Constant-segment primers and 5'RACE yielded cDNA libraries for TCR alpha and TCR beta, each carrying sample barcodes and UMIs. TCRdb redid the calling of the 5' RACE reads with MiXCR, one entry per CDR3 protein. The table includes over 500,000 distinct CDR3 sequences, roughly 17% detected once. Study conclusions and caveats: Contracting CD4+ clones lay largely in CM and EM, with CD8+ ones residing in EMRA. Pre-infection memory held some responding clones, suggesting pre-existing cross-reactive T cells responded.

V shed 8 bases and J shed 0 bases, with 8 bases lying between them. CDR3 length: 13 residues. Concerning this clonotype itself: As yet, its antigen is unknown.

Sequences were obtained from PBMCs or a T cell subset sorted from them (not recorded which). The receptor comes from an adult woman who had mild COVID-19 (a few samples of this study predate the infection). Cell type and time point are not known. J is TRBJ1-3 and V is TRBV12-3 or TRBV12-4; D unclear. CDR3 sequence: CASGRASGNTIYF. In DNA, the CDR3 is TGTGCCAGCGGGCGAGCCTCTGGAAACACCATATATTTT.